This TCR beta chain was retrieved from a study of blood T cells in healthy people across ages. Per sample, at least 5 micrograms of total RNA were extracted. Findings and limits, study-wide: Diversity estimated from one million T cells was considered an underestimate.

On this clonotype: The antigen is undetermined.

Germline CDR1 SGHVS, CDR2 FQNEAQ. Trimming cost V 1 base and J 8 bases, with 14 bases left between them. This CDR3 spans 15 amino acids. A second 7 to 11 cycle PCR used barcoded and J-beta primers. TCRdb re-called the 5' RACE reads through MiXCR, storing one row per CDR3 protein. The data show 1.5 million to 2 million distinct CDR3 sequences, roughly 52% seen once. Sequencing used blood. V is TRBV7-8 and J is TRBJ1-4; maybe TRBD1 (6 bases). This receptor was obtained from a woman aged 40 to 49 in good health. CDR3 DNA: TGTGCCAGCAGCTTAGAATCGAGGGGGAGGGAAAAACTGTTTTTT. This sequence encodes CASSLESRGREKLFF.